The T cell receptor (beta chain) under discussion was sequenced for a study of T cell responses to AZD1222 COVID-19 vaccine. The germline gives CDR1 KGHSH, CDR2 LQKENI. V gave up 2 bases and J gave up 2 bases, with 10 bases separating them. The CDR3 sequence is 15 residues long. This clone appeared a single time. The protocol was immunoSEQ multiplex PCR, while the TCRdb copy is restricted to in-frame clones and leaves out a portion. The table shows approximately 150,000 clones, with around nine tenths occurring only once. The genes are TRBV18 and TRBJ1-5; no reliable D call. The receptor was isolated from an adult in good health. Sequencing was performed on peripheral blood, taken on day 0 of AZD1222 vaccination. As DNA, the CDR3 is TGTGCCAGCTCACCATTCTCCGAGGGCAATCAGCCCCAGCATTTT. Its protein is CASSPFSEGNQPQHF.